The source of this T cell receptor beta chain is a study of graft-versus-host responses after intestinal transplantation. Study context: All of the recipients had induction that used anti-thymocyte globulin, then tacrolimus and steroids for three to four years. Study conclusions and caveats: GvH clones were identified in recipient marrow, with some first appearing in ileum or blood.

There are 15 residues in the CDR3. V lost 0 bases and J lost 0, with 7 bases in between. CDR1 LGHNA and CDR2 YNFKEQ come from the germline V gene. About this clone itself: Its antigen remains unidentified.

This table comes from immunoSEQ multiplex PCR, and its TCRdb copy is limited to in-frame clones, with some not included. The sample gives about 57,000 clones, around nine tenths of which show up once; 1.5% to 2% is in the top ten. The receptor was derived from a human patient who received an intestinal transplant, so some T cells may come from the graft donor. V gene TRBV4-2 combines with J gene TRBJ2-3, with a weak D call TRBD2 (5 bases). The sequences come from PBMCs, collected 26 days after transplant. CDR3 bases: TGTGCCAGCAGCCAAGATCTAGCTAGCACAGATACGCAGTATTTT. Protein: CASSQDLASTDTQYF.